These T cell receptor beta chains were read from a single sample in a study of blood T cell repertoires in COVID-19. Profiling relied on immunoSEQ multiplex PCR, and the TCRdb table lists in-frame clones only, not all of them. Of 95,000 to 150,000 clones listed, over 75% were seen once; the top ten hold roughly a quarter. The sequenced sample consisted of peripheral blood. The source of these receptors is an elderly woman with acute or convalescent COVID-19. Each CDR3 is given without its conserved first and last residue.

TRBJ1-1 TRBV5-1 ASSLEQGANTEAF
TRBJ2-5 TRBV5-6 ASSLVRGKGETQY
TRBJ1-2 TRBV6-5 ASSPDRSYGYT
TRBJ2-2 TRBV29-1 SVLRDSLNTGELF
TRBJ1-1 TRBV5-5 ASSLVGSGTEAF
TRBJ1-1 TRBV5-1 ASSQDRGVEAF
TRBJ2-7 TRBV5-1 ASSLENSYEQY
TRBJ1-5 TRBV4-3 ASSQDNLSRQRNQPQH
TRBJ1-6 TRBV19 ASTRGGYNSPLH
TRBJ2-2 TRBV27 ASSLGTGFANTGELF
TRBJ1-1 TRBV3-1/TRBV3-2 ASNEQGVETEAF
TRBJ1-2 TRBV5-1 ASSPAGPPNGYT
TRBJ1-1 TRBV7-9 ASSLSGPPGGRSNTEAF
TRBJ2-4 TRBV19 ASSEGGSKNIQY
TRBJ1-1 TRBV7-3 ASSSGQATEAF
TRBJ2-5 TRBV6-1 ASSEEGEETQY
TRBJ1-6 TRBV25-1 ASSQPGTGGNSPLH